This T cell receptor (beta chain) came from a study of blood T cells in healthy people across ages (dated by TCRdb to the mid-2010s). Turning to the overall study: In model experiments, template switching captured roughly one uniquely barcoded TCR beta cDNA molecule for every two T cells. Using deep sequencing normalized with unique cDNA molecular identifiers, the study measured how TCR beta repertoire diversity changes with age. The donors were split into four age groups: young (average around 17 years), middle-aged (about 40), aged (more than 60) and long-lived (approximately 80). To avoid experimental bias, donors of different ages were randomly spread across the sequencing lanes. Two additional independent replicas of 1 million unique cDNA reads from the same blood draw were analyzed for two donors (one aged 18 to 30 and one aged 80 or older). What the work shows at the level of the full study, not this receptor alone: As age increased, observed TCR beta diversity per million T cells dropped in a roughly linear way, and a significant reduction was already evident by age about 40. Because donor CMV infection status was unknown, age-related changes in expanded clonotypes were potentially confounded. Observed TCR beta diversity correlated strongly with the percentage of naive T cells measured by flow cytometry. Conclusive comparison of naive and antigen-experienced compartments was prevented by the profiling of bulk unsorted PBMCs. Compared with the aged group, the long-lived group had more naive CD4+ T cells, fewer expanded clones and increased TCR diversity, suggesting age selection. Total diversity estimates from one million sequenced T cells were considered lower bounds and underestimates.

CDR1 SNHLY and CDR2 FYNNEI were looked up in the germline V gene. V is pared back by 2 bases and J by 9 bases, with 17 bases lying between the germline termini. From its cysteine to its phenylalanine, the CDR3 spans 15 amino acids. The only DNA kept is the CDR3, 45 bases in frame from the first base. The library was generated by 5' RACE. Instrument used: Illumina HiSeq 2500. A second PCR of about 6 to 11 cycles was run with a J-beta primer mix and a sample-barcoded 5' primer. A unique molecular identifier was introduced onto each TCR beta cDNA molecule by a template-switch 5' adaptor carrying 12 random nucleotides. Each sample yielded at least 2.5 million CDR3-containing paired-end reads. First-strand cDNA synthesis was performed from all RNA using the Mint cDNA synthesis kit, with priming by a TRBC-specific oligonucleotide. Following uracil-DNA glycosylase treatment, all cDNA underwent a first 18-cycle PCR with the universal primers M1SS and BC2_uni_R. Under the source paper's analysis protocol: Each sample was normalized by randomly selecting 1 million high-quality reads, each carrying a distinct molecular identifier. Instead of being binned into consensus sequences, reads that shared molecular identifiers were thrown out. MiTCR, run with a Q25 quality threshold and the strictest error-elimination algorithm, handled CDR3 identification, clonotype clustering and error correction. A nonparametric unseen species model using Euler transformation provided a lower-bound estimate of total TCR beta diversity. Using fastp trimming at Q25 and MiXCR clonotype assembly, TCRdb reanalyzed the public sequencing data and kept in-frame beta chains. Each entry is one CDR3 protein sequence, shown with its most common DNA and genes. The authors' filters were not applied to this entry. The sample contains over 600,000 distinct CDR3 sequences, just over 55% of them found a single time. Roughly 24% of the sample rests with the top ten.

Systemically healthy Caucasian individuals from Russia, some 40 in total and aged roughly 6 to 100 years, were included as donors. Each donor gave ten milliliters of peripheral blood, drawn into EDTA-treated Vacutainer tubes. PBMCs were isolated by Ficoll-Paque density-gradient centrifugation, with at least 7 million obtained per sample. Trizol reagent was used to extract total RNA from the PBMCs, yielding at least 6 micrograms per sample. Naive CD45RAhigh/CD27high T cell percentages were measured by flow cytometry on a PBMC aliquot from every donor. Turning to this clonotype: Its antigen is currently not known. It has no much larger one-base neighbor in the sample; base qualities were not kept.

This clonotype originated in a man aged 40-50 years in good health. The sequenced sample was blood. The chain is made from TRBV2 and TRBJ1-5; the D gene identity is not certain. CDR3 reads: CASSESAGRGRPQHF. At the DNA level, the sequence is TGTGCCAGCAGTGAATCAGCCGGACGTGGGCGGCCCCAGCATTTT. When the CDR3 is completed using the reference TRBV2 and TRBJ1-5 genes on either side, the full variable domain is EPEVTQTPSHQVTQMGQEVILRCVPISNHLYFYWYRQILGQKVEFLVSFYNNEISEKSEIFDDQFSVERPDGSNFTLKIRSTKLEDSAMYFCASSESAGRGRPQHFGDGTRLSIL.